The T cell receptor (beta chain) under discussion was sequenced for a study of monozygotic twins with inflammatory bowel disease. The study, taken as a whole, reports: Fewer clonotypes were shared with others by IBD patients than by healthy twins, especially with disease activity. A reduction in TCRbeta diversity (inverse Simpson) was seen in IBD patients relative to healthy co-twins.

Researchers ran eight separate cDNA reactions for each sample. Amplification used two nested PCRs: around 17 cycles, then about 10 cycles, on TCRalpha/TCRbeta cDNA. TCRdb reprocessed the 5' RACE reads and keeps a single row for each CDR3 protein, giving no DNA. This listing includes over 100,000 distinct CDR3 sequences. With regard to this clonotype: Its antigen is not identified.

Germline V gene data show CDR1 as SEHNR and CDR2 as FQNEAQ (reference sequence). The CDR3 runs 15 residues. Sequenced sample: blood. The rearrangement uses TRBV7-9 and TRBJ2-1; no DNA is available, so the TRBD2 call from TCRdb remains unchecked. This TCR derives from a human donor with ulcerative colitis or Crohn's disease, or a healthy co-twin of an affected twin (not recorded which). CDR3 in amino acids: CASSFLAGVNNEQFF.